This entry describes one T cell receptor beta chain. Its matching antigen is unknown. The sample belongs to a study of shared clonotypes between healthy human individuals. Overall study results and limits: In contrast to clonotypes shared by all four donors, non-shared clonotypes had lower generation probabilities. Sorted-subset sequencing was shown by rarefaction to be incomplete despite large depth.

An approximately 220 ng quantity of DNA, tens of thousands of T cell genomes, went into the sorted-subset replicate PCRs. TCRdb's table, derived via immunoSEQ multiplex PCR, lists solely in-frame clones and lacks some. The sample records 2 million to 3 million clones, 93% being singletons. Healthy HIV-negative adults with no recent acute infections or vaccinations were recruited as donors. The receptor comes from a young man in good health. Some clones in this sample may be carry-over from other donors' samples. The material sequenced was naive CD4+ T cells from PBMCs. Subset indicated: CD45RA+ positively selected.

CDR3 DNA sequence: TGTGCCAGCAGTCCCCGGACCCCAAGCACCGGGGAGCTGTTTTTT. This translates into CASSPRTPSTGELFF. The chain couples TRBV5-4 to TRBJ2-2; D unclear. Germline V gene sequence: CDR1 SGHNT, CDR2 YYREEE (reference sequence). V dropped 5 bases and J dropped 4 bases, with 15 bases sitting between them. This CDR3 region has 15 residues.